Each of the 3 T cell receptor beta chains below was sequenced from the same sample in a study of T cells in localized non-small cell lung cancer. The data were produced by immunoSEQ multiplex PCR, yet TCRdb's version contains in-frame clones alone and is incomplete. This sample has approximately 72,000 clones, with just under 85% found just once. The specimen was peripheral blood, collected before any cancer treatment. Source of these receptors: a female donor over 55 with stage I lung adenocarcinoma.

This clone has more than one count but fewer than ten. This sequence joins TRBV4-1 and TRBJ1-6; possibly TRBD1 for D (6 bases). V gave up 1 base and J gave up 10 bases, with 11 bases separating them. Looked up from germline, CDR1 is MGHRA and CDR2 is YSYEKL. This CDR3 has 14 amino acids. The CDR3 sequence: CASSQGGRKSPLHF. Here the CDR3 DNA reads TGCGCCAGCAGCCAAGGGGGGCGGAAGTCACCCCTCCACTTT.

This clone was found once. The V gene is TRBV2, the J gene TRBJ2-1, with D possibly being TRBD1 or TRBD2 (6 bases each). Deletions cut 6 bases from V and 7 bases from J, with 19 bases between. CDR3 length: 15 amino acids. The V gene's germline CDR1 is SNHLY and CDR2 FYNNEI. The CDR3 is CASREGGVGRNEQFF. The CDR3 DNA sequence: TGTGCCAGCAGGGAGGGGGGCGTTGGGCGGAATGAGCAGTTCTTC.

DNA for the CDR3: TGTGCCAGCAGTCGCGGACAGGGTTATAATGAAAAACTGTTTTTT. The encoded protein is CASSRGQGYNEKLFF. V and J are TRBV27 and TRBJ1-4; 8 nucleotides align to TRBD1. The CDR3 is made up of 15 amino acids. Germline V gene data show CDR1 as MNHEY and CDR2 as SMNVEV (reference sequence). Trimming took 5 bases from V and 4 from J; bases not matched to a gene: 6.